This entry lists 32 T cell receptor beta chains sequenced from one sample in a study of tumor-infiltrating lymphocytes in localized non-small cell lung cancer. TCRdb keeps only in-frame clones here, not all; method: immunoSEQ multiplex PCR. This sample has 6,000 to 8,500 clones, with 71% found just once. The sample consisted of lung tumor tissue. The source of these receptors is a human donor with non-small cell lung cancer.

The chain uses TRBV5-1 and TRBJ2-2, with 7 positions matching TRBD1. The CDR3 is made up of 13 amino acids. The V segment lost 3 bases and the J segment 6 bases; nucleotides outside the gene matches: 2. Germline V gene lookup returns CDR1 SGHRS and CDR2 YFSETQ. CDR3 DNA: TGCGCCAGCAGCTGGGGGACAGCCGGGGAGCTGTTTTTT. Translated: CASSWGTAGELFF.

The V and J genes are TRBV7-1 and TRBJ2-7; the match to TRBD2 covers 10 bases. TRBV7-1 falls under the ORF class, with uncertain function. The CDR3 runs 14 residues. The ends lost 4 bases at V and 5 bases at J; junction bases unmatched: 5. CDR3 sequence: CASSLAGLAHEQYF. DNA of the CDR3: TGTGCCAGCAGCTTAGCGGGACTAGCGCACGAGCAGTACTTC.

This clone was observed a handful of times. This chain uses TRBV7-8 with TRBJ2-7; unclear D gene. The CDR3 totals 14 residues. The germline V gene has CDR1 SGHVS and CDR2 FQNEAQ. Trimming stripped 4 bases from V and 1 base from J, with 11 bases between. The CDR3 is CASSSPPRSYEQYF. Here the CDR3 DNA reads TGTGCCAGCAGCTCACCTCCGCGTTCCTACGAGCAGTACTTC.

This chain uses TRBV6-1 with TRBJ2-7; 10 bases map to TRBD1. The junction had 5 bases not matched to a gene; V was cut back by 0 bases and J by 3 bases. The CDR3 length is 16 residues. Looked up from germline, CDR1 is MNHNS and CDR2 is SASEGT. The CDR3 reads CASSEAGTGVLYEQYF. The CDR3 DNA reads as TGTGCCAGCAGTGAAGCAGGGACAGGGGTCCTCTACGAGCAGTACTTC.

The chain uses TRBV28 and TRBJ1-2, with D possibly being TRBD1 (6 bases). V was clipped by 5 bases and J by 0 bases, with 10 bases between them. This CDR3 region has 14 residues. Germline lookup yields CDR1 MDHEN and CDR2 SYDVKM. The CDR3 nucleotides read TGTGCCAGCAGTACAGGGTCCTCTAACTATGGCTACACCTTC. Translated, it gives CASSTGSSNYGYTF.

This clone rates as large (0.1 to 1%). This rearrangement joins TRBV30 to TRBJ1-5, with D possibly being TRBD1 (5 bases). The ends were cut back, 0 bases at V and 7 bases at J, with 10 bases in the middle. Germline values: CDR1 GTSNPN, CDR2 SVGIG (reference sequence). The CDR3 is made up of 13 amino acids. The CDR3 loop reads CAWSVRDEQPQHF. As DNA, the CDR3 is TGTGCCTGGAGTGTACGGGACGAACAGCCCCAGCATTTT.

The rearrangement uses TRBV19 and TRBJ2-2; 11 bases match TRBD1. Germline V gene sequence: CDR1 LNHDA, CDR2 SQIVND (reference sequence). The CDR3 is made up of 15 amino acids. V lost 3 bases to trimming and J lost 7 bases; unmatched junction nucleotides: 4. The CDR3, as DNA: TGTGCCAGTAGTATCACGGGACAGGGGGGCGGGGAGCTGTTTTTT. This gives the protein CASSITGQGGGELFF. The variable domain in full, with the rest retrieved from reference TRBV19 and TRBJ2-2, is DGGITQSPKYLFRKEGQNVTLSCEQNLNHDAMYWYRQDPGQGLRLIYYSQIVNDFQKGDIAEGYSVSREKKESFPLTVTSAQKNPTAFYLCASSITGQGGGELFFGEGSRLTVL.

The rearrangement uses TRBV6-5 and TRBJ1-1; unclear D gene. The V gene lost 6 bases and the J gene lost 3 bases, with 11 bases spanning the gap. The CDR3 has 13 residues. The germline V gene encodes CDR1 MNHEY and CDR2 SVGAGI. CDR3 in amino acids: CASRPYTDTEAFF. DNA of the CDR3: TGTGCCAGCAGGCCATACACAGACACTGAAGCTTTCTTT.

The chain uses TRBV4-1 and TRBJ1-3; TRBD1 agrees at 7 bases. The V and J ends lost 0 bases and 2 bases, in that order; junction bases with no gene match: 1. There are 15 residues in the CDR3. Germline V gene sequence: CDR1 MGHRA, CDR2 YSYEKL. CDR3 nucleotide sequence: TGCGCCAGCAGCCAAGAAGGGACAGCTGGAAACACCATATATTTT. This gives the protein CASSQEGTAGNTIYF.

The chain carries TRBV25-1 and TRBJ1-6; 8 bases fit TRBD1. Trimming cost V 4 bases and J 6 bases; bases outside gene matches: 11. The CDR3 is made up of 17 amino acids. Looked up from germline, CDR1 is MGHDK and CDR2 is SYGVNS. The CDR3: CASSGWNGGQVNSPLHF. As DNA, the CDR3 is TGTGCCAGCAGTGGTTGGAACGGGGGACAGGTTAATTCACCCCTCCACTTT.

This clone ranks as medium-sized. CDR3 in amino acids: CASSAGAAYGQGYTF. The CDR3 DNA sequence: TGTGCCAGCAGCGCCGGGGCAGCCTACGGTCAGGGCTACACCTTC. The chain uses TRBV9 and TRBJ1-2; D is perhaps TRBD1 (5 bases). The CDR3 is 15 residues long. Trimming left V 3 bases short and J 8 bases short, with 20 bases between. CDR1 is SGDLS, CDR2 YYNGEE, per germline.

In this sample, this clone turned up once. This chain links TRBV7-8 with TRBJ1-2; the D is unclear. Trimming removed 5 bases from V and 0 bases from J, with 13 bases in between. Germline CDR1 is SGHVS and CDR2 is FQNEAQ. The CDR3 is made up of 15 amino acids. CDR3 region: CASSRLGSANYGYTF. CDR3 in DNA: TGTGCCAGCAGCCGTTTAGGTAGCGCTAACTATGGCTACACCTTC.

This chain uses TRBV5-1 with TRBJ2-5; maybe TRBD2 (7 bases). V was pared by 1 base and J by 2 bases, with 15 bases between. The CDR3 extends over 16 amino acids. CDR1 and CDR2 (germline): SGHRS, YFSETQ. The CDR3 DNA follows: TGCGCCAGCAGCTTGTCTCGGGGGGCCGGGCAAGAGACCCAGTACTTC. Residues: CASSLSRGAGQETQYF.

This chain connects TRBV7-2 to TRBJ1-5; no definite D call. Trimming pared 1 base from V and 2 bases from J, leaving 9 bases between. CDR1 and CDR2 from the germline V gene are SGHTA and FQGNSA. CDR3 length: 15 amino acids. CDR3 DNA: TGTGCCAGCAGCTTAGGGGGTTTCGGCAATCAGCCCCAGCATTTT. This gives the protein CASSLGGFGNQPQHF.

A word on this clone: An end of the junction differs from the germline gene, which may be a read error. This rearrangement joins TRBV7-7 to TRBJ2-7, with 11 nucleotides matching TRBD1. CDR3 length: 15 amino acids. CDR1 is SSHAT and CDR2 is FNYEAQ in the germline V gene (reference sequence). For the CDR3, the DNA is TGTGCTAGCAGCCCCGGGACAGGGGGCTCCTACGAGCAGTACTTC. Translation: CASSPGTGGSYEQYF.

The table lists this clone with a count of one. The chain carries TRBV7-9 and TRBJ1-1; a possible D gene is TRBD1 (5 bases). Per germline, CDR1 SEHNR and CDR2 FQNEAQ (reference sequence). Trimming took 5 bases from V and 0 from J, leaving 13 bases between them. The CDR3 is 15 residues long. This CDR3 is CASSPQWGMNTEAFF. Here the CDR3 DNA reads TGTGCCAGCAGCCCCCAGTGGGGCATGAACACTGAAGCTTTCTTT.

This clone has just one count. This chain uses TRBV5-1 with TRBJ2-7; 8 bases are a match to TRBD1. V shed 4 bases, J shed 6 bases, and the junction held 6 bases outside the gene matches. The V gene's germline CDR1 is SGHRS and CDR2 YFSETQ. CDR3 size: 13 residues. CDR3 loop: CASSGQGAGEQYF. CDR3 in DNA: TGCGCCAGCAGCGGGCAGGGGGCAGGCGAGCAGTACTTC.

The chain has TRBV4-1 and TRBJ1-2, with a weak D call TRBD1 (5 bases). The CDR3 contains 15 residues. From germline, CDR1 is MGHRA and CDR2 YSYEKL. The V and J ends lost 0 bases and 4 bases respectively, with 12 bases between them. The CDR3 spells CASSQDDGAGYGYTF. The CDR3 DNA is TGCGCCAGCAGCCAAGATGACGGGGCTGGCTATGGCTACACCTTC.

V gene TRBV11-2 combines with J gene TRBJ2-3; 9 positions match TRBD1. The V segment lost 5 bases and the J segment 2 bases; nucleotides outside the gene matches: 8. CDR1 and CDR2 from the germline V gene are SGHAT and FQNNGV. CDR3 length: 16 amino acids. This chain's CDR3 is CASSLLGQGITDTQYF. CDR3 in DNA: TGTGCCAGCAGCCTCCTGGGACAGGGAATCACAGATACGCAGTATTTT.

The J gene is TRBJ1-1, the V gene TRBV7-8; D not resolved. Germline V gives CDR1 SGHVS, CDR2 FQNEAQ. The CDR3 contains 15 residues. V lost 5 bases and J 0 bases, leaving 13 bases between the germline ends. The CDR3 region is CASSPDVTMNTEAFF. Here the CDR3 DNA reads TGTGCCAGCAGCCCGGACGTAACCATGAACACTGAAGCTTTCTTT.

This clone showed up just once. The chain combines TRBV11-3 with TRBJ2-2; TRBD1 agrees at 8 bases. Trimming cost V 2 bases and J 3 bases; bases outside gene matches: 2. The CDR3 has 15 amino acids. From germline, CDR1 is SGHNT and CDR2 YENEEA. The CDR3 loop reads CASSLQGADTGELFF. CDR3 DNA: TGTGCCAGCAGCTTACAGGGGGCTGACACCGGGGAGCTGTTTTTT.

The gene calls are TRBV4-1 and TRBJ2-1; D remains unclear. V lost 6 bases and J lost 4, with 10 bases in between. The length of the CDR3 is 13 residues. Germline V gene sequence: CDR1 MGHRA, CDR2 YSYEKL. The CDR3 reads CASSLEQYNEQFF. The CDR3 DNA is TGCGCCAGCAGTTTAGAACAGTACAATGAGCAGTTCTTC.

V and J are TRBV5-6 and TRBJ2-5; 7 bases map to TRBD1. The DNA end is a closer match to TRBJ2-7, so the J assignment may be wrong. Germline V gene lookup returns CDR1 SGHDT and CDR2 YYEEEE. This CDR3 is built from 14 residues. The CDR3 nucleotides read TGTGCCAGCAGCTTCGACAGGGCAGCCTACGAGCAGTACTTC. Translating gives CASSFDRAAYEQYF.

The chain uses TRBV6-1 and TRBJ1-5; 7 bases fit TRBD1. This CDR3 contains 15 residues. Germline assignment: CDR1 MNHNS and CDR2 SASEGT. J gave up 4 bases and V 2 bases, and 5 bases lay outside the gene matches. The CDR3 protein is CASSETGQPNQPQHF. The CDR3, as DNA: TGTGCCAGCAGTGAAACGGGACAGCCGAATCAGCCCCAGCATTTT.

The rearrangement uses TRBV9 and TRBJ1-4; possible D gene TRBD1, 6 bases. CDR3 length: 15 residues. The V end lost 3 bases, the J end lost 3 bases, and 12 bases lay between the germline ends. Germline V gives CDR1 SGDLS, CDR2 YYNGEE. The CDR3 here is CASSAQGGPNEKLFF. DNA for the CDR3: TGTGCCAGCAGCGCCCAAGGGGGACCTAATGAAAAACTGTTTTTT.

J is TRBJ2-7 and V is TRBV15; 8 bases fit TRBD1. The CDR3 is 17 residues long. Germline values: CDR1 LNHNV, CDR2 YYDKDF (reference sequence). With V trimmed by 1 base and J by 0 bases, 8 bases remained unmatched. The CDR3 DNA reads as TGTGCCACCAGCAGAGGCCGGGACAGGAGCTTCTCCTACGAGCAGTACTTC. Translating gives CATSRGRDRSFSYEQYF.

This chain joins TRBV5-4 and TRBJ1-2; D uncertain. Trimming removed 7 bases at V and 4 bases at J, with 23 bases between. The CDR3 is 16 residues long. In germline, CDR1 is SGHNT, CDR2 YYREEE (reference sequence). The CDR3 nucleotides read TGTGCCAGCGGCCCCGGACCAGTCACCACACCCTATGGCTACACCTTC. It is translated as CASGPGPVTTPYGYTF.

The gene calls are TRBV6-5 and TRBJ2-5, with 10 bases fitting TRBD1. The DNA end favors TRBJ2-7, so the J call may be wrong. Germline loops: CDR1 MNHEY, CDR2 SVGAGI. The CDR3 length is 15 residues. The CDR3 region has the DNA TGTGCCAGCAGTTACGGACGACAGGGGGCTTACGAGCAGTACTTC. Its translation: CASSYGRQGAYEQYF.

This chain uses TRBV29-1 with TRBJ2-7; the D gene could be TRBD1 or TRBD2 (5 bases each). Germline V lookup: CDR1 SQVTM, CDR2 ANQGSEA. The CDR3 is 12 residues long. V was trimmed by 7 bases and J by 6 bases, leaving 16 bases between them. This CDR3 reads CSAGLRGAEQYF. As DNA, the CDR3 is TGCAGCGCCGGACTGAGAGGGGCCGAGCAGTACTTC.

J is TRBJ1-2 and V is TRBV7-8; 11 nucleotides agree with TRBD1. Looked up from germline, CDR1 is SGHVS and CDR2 is FQNEAQ. The CDR3 runs to 15 residues. V shed 5 bases, J shed 5 bases, and the junction held 7 bases outside the gene matches. The CDR3 here is CASSPRDRGEYGYTF. In DNA, the CDR3 is TGTGCCAGCAGCCCTAGGGACAGGGGGGAATATGGCTACACCTTC.

This clone was counted only a few times. This chain uses TRBV6-1 with TRBJ2-7; D perhaps matches TRBD1 (6 bases). Trimming removed 7 bases at V and 5 bases at J, with 21 bases between. Germline loops: CDR1 MNHNS, CDR2 SASEGT. The CDR3 is 15 amino acids. CDR3 amino acids: CASTAVGAGDHEQYF. CDR3 coding DNA: TGTGCCAGCACCGCTGTAGGGGCAGGGGATCACGAGCAGTACTTC.

This rearrangement joins TRBV19 to TRBJ1-4; a possible D gene is TRBD1 (5 bases). Per the germline V gene, CDR1 is LNHDA and CDR2 is SQIVND (reference sequence). This CDR3 is built from 14 residues. V was clipped by 5 bases and J by 7 bases, with 14 bases between them. This CDR3 is CASSRQGGGEKLFF. In nucleotides, the CDR3 is TGTGCCAGTAGTCGCCAGGGCGGGGGTGAAAAACTGTTTTTT. Together with reference TRBV19 and TRBJ1-4, the CDR3 gives the full variable domain: DGGITQSPKYLFRKEGQNVTLSCEQNLNHDAMYWYRQDPGQGLRLIYYSQIVNDFQKGDIAEGYSVSREKKESFPLTVTSAQKNPTAFYLCASSRQGGGEKLFFGSGTQLSVL.